This T cell receptor (beta chain) was captured by sequencing in a study of T cells in Graves' hyperthyroidism and ophthalmopathy. Overall study results and limits: Most thyroid clonotypes with frequency above 0.001 were detected in blood.

The sample holds many counts of this clonotype. Its antigen is still unknown. The CDR3 regions of TCR beta were amplified from RNA transcripts. The HTBI primer set drove a first-round RT-PCR of the TCR CDR3. TCRdb independently ran MiXCR on the multiplex PCR reads; one entry per CDR3 protein. The sample has around 240,000 distinct CDR3 sequences; about 17% are singletons. Germline V gene data show CDR1 as SNHLY and CDR2 as FYNNEI. V was shortened by 5 bases and J by 0 bases, with 14 bases between the two germline ends. The CDR3 is made up of 16 amino acids. Duration under 3 months, a NOSPECS grade of at least 4, and a Clinical Activity Score of at least 3 characterized the ophthalmopathy patients. Exclusion followed for patients with uncontrolled infection, other autoimmune disease, pregnancy or lactation. Using around 10 ml of fresh peripheral blood, PBMCs were prepared.

V usage is TRBV2 and J usage is TRBJ1-3; D is uncertain. Sequencing used blood. This receptor was identified in a woman under 30 with Graves' ophthalmopathy. The CDR3 DNA sequence: TGTGCCAGCAGTTTTCGGAGGGCAGACTCTGGAAACACCATATATTTT. As protein: CASSFRRADSGNTIYF. Full variable domain (rest looked up from reference TRBV2 and TRBJ1-3): EPEVTQTPSHQVTQMGQEVILRCVPISNHLYFYWYRQILGQKVEFLVSFYNNEISEKSEIFDDQFSVERPDGSNFTLKIRSTKLEDSAMYFCASSFRRADSGNTIYFGEGSWLTVV.